What follows describes a single T cell receptor (beta chain). The antigen is unknown. One end of the junction is discordant with germline, which a read error may explain. Sample treatment: roughly ten-day PBMC culture with coronavirus spike peptide pools or control peptides (ViraFEST assay). ViraFEST stimulated the growth of antigen-specific T cells using peptide pools and subsequently profiled their TCRs by sequencing. Every positive PCR date fell between March and December 2020, earlier than the US Alpha, Beta and Delta variants. The data stem from a study of vaccination and CD4 T cells after COVID-19. Study-level background: Overlapping SARS-CoV-2, HCoV-NL63, HCoV-OC43 and HCoV-229E spike peptides were used to stimulate cells. General observations from the study: For convalescent patients, 304 of the 307 vaccine-specific clones analyzed were classified as spike mono-reactive.

Sequencing of DNA taken from cultured CD4+ T cells relied on the Oncomine TCR Beta short-read assay. One entry per CDR3 protein, called by TCRdb with MiXCR from the PCR reads. The sample lists 15,000 or so distinct CDR3 sequences, roughly half occurring once. The sequence came from a human donor with COVID-19. This material consisted of cultured CD4+ T cells from blood, taken after SARS-CoV-2 vaccination.

The CDR3 region has the DNA TGTGCCAGCAGCGGTCGCTTAAGCACAGATACGCGGTATTTT. Translation: CASSGRLSTDTRYF. The V gene is TRBV11-3, the J gene TRBJ2-3; no clear D. CDR3 length: 14 residues. CDR1 SGHNT and CDR2 YENEEA come from the germline V gene.